This TCR beta chain was profiled in a study of blood T cell repertoires in COVID-19. Study at large: Collection of acute and convalescent COVID-19 samples took place in the United States, Italy and Spain. The cDNA or gDNA used as material had been derived from T cells, B-cell-depleted T cells, or PBMCs.

There are 13 residues in the CDR3. The V and J ends lost 1 base and 3 bases respectively, with 4 bases between them. The germline V gene has CDR1 SGHAT and CDR2 FQNNGV. In the study's own analysis: Reference gene primer amplification gave estimated nucleated cell counts. TCRdb's copy holds only in-frame clones and misses some; the assay was immunoSEQ multiplex PCR. The DNA was the basis for D and trimming; V, J and clone size are from that table. Here the sample spans a few hundred thousand clones, more than 65% being singletons. This clone was detected a few times. This receptor was obtained from a middle-aged woman who had recovered from COVID-19. The chain uses TRBV11-2 and TRBJ1-5; D call uncertain. Sample: peripheral blood. CDR3 sequence: CASSLGHNQPQHF. In DNA, the CDR3 is TGTGCCAGCAGCTTAGGTCACAATCAGCCCCAGCATTTT. The variable domain in full, completed from reference TRBV11-2 and TRBJ1-5, reads EAGVAQSPRYKIIEKRQSVAFWCNPISGHATLYWYQQILGQGPKLLIQFQNNGVVDDSQLPKDRFSAERLKGVDSTLKIQPAKLEDSAVYLCASSLGHNQPQHFGDGTRLSIL.